This T cell receptor beta chain was documented in a study of blood T cell repertoires in COVID-19. Looking at the study overall: Collection of acute and convalescent COVID-19 samples took place in the United States, Italy and Spain.

The method was immunoSEQ multiplex PCR; TCRdb's version includes in-frame clones alone and lacks a portion of them. The repertoire holds under 200,000 clones, with 60% to 80% as singletons. CDR3 length equals 14 residues. Per germline, CDR1 MNHEY and CDR2 SVGAGI. The V end lost 10 bases, the J end lost 3 bases, and 18 bases lay between the germline ends. This chain joins TRBV6-5 and TRBJ1-2; D gene unclear. This clonotype was sampled from a man between 65 and 80 years old with acute or convalescent COVID-19. Sequenced: peripheral blood. CDR3 in amino acids: CATKMNYMDYGYTF. In nucleotides, the CDR3 is TGTGCCACCAAGATGAATTACATGGACTATGGCTACACCTTC.